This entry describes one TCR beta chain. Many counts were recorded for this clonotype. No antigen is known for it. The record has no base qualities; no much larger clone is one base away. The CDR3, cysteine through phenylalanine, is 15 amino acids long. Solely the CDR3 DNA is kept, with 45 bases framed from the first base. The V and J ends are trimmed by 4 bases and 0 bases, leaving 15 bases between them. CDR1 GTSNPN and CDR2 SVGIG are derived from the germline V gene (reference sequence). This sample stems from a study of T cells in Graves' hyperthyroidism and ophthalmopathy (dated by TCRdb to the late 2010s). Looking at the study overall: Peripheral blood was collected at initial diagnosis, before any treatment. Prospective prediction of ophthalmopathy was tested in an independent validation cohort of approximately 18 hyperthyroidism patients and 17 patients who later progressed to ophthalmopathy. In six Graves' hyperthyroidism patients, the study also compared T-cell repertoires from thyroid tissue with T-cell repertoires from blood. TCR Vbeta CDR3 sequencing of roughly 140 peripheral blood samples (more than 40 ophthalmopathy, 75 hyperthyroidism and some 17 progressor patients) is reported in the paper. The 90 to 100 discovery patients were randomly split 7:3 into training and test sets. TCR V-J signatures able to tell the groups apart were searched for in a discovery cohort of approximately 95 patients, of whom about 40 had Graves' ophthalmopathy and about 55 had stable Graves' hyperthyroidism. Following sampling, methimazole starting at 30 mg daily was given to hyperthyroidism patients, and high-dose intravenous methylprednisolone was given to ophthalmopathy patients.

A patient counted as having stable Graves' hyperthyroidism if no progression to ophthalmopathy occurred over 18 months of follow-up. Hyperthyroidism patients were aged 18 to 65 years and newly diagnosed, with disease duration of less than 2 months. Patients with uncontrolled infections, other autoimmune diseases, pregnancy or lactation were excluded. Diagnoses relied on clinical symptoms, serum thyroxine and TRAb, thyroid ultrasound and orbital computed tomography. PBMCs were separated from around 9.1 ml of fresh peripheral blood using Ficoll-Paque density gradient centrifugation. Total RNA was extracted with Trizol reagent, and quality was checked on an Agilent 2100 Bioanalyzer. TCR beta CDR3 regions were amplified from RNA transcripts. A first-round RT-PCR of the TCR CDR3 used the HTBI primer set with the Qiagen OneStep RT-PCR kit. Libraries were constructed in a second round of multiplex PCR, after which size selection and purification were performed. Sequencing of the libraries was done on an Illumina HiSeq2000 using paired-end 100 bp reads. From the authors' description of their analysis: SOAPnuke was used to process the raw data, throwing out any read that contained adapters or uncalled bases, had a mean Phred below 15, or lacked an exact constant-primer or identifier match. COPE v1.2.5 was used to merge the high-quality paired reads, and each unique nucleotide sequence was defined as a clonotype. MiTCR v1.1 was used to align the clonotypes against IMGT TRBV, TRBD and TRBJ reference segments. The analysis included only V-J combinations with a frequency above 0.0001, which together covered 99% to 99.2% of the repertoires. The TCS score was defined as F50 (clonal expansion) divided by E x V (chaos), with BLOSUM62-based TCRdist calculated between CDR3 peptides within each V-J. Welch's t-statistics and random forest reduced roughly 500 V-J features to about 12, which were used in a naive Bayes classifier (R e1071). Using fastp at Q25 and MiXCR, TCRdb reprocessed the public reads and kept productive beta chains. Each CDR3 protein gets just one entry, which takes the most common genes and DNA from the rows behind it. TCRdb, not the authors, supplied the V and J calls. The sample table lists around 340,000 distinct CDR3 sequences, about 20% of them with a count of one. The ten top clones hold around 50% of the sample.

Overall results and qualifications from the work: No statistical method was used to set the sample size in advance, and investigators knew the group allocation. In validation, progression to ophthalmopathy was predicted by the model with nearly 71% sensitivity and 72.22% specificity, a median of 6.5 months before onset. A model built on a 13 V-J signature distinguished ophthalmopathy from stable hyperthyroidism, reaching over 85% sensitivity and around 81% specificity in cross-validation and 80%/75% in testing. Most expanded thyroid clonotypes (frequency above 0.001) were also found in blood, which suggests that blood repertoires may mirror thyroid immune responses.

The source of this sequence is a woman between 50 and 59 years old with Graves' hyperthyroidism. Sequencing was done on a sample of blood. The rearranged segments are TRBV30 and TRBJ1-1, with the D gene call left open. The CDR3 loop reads CAWIRAERMNTEAFF. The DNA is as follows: TGTGCCTGGATAAGAGCGGAAAGAATGAACACTGAAGCTTTCTTT.